The T cell receptor beta chain under discussion was sequenced for a study of early T cells in non-severe SARS-CoV-2 infection. TCRdb analysed the 5' RACE reads with MiXCR anew, one entry per CDR3 protein. Here the sample spans over 95,000 distinct CDR3 sequences, around a sixth being singletons. CDR3 length: 16 amino acids. V lost 5 bases and J lost 0; bases outside the gene matches: 5. Germline V CDR1 and CDR2: SGHRS, YFSETQ. This sequence joins TRBV5-1 and TRBJ2-6; 7 bases match TRBD1. The material sequenced was whole blood. The sequence was collected from an adult who was a healthcare worker with PCR-confirmed SARS-CoV-2 infection or an uninfected control (not recorded which). This chain's CDR3 is CASSRDSISGANVLTF. CDR3 in DNA: TGCGCCAGCAGTCGGGACAGCATCTCTGGGGCCAACGTCCTGACTTTC. The variable domain in full, completed from reference TRBV5-1 and TRBJ2-6, reads KAGVTQTPRYLIKTRGQQVTLSCSPISGHRSVSWYQQTPGQGLQFLFEYFSETQRNKGNFPGRFSGRQFSNSRSEMNVSTLELGDSALYLCASSRDSISGANVLTFGAGSRLTVL.